The rows below give T cell receptor beta chains drawn from one sample of a study of blood T cells in healthy people across ages. TCRdb processed the 5' RACE reads anew with MiXCR; each CDR3 protein has one entry. The data show 600,000 to 1,000,000 distinct CDR3 sequences, roughly 64% seen once. The specimen was blood. These receptors were taken from a man aged 25-40 years in good health. Both conserved end residues are part of each CDR3. The order of the fields is CDR3 protein, CDR3 DNA, clone size, J gene, V gene, D gene. D genes are given only for firm matches. Clone size is not always given. Where it is, it says once, few, many or a class for expanded clones.

CDR3aa: CASTGRGRSGVNVLTF
CDR3nt: TGTGCCAGCACTGGCAGGGGAAGGTCTGGGGTCAACGTCCTGACTTTC
abundance: -
j_gene: TRBJ2-6
v_gene: TRBV6-1
d_gene: -

CDR3aa: CASSPHPDVEKETQYF
CDR3nt: TGCGCCAGCAGCCCTCACCCGGACGTCGAGAAAGAGACCCAGTACTTC
abundance: few
j_gene: TRBJ2-5
v_gene: TRBV4-1
d_gene: -

CDR3aa: CSARLVAGGYEQYF
CDR3nt: TGCAGTGCTAGACTGGTAGCGGGGGGTTACGAGCAGTACTTC
abundance: -
j_gene: TRBJ2-7
v_gene: TRBV20-1
d_gene: TRBD2

CDR3aa: CASSVGIQETQYF
CDR3nt: TGTGCCAGCAGCGTGGGGATTCAAGAGACCCAGTACTTC
abundance: few
j_gene: TRBJ2-5
v_gene: TRBV9
d_gene: -

CDR3aa: CSALKTGVDIQYF
CDR3nt: TGCAGTGCCCTTAAGACAGGGGTTGACATTCAGTACTTC
abundance: -
j_gene: TRBJ2-4
v_gene: TRBV20-1
d_gene: TRBD1

CDR3aa: CASTSGFTDTQYF
CDR3nt: TGTGCCAGCACTAGCGGCTTTACAGATACGCAGTATTTT
abundance: -
j_gene: TRBJ2-3
v_gene: TRBV2
d_gene: TRBD2

CDR3aa: CASSFPTSGRFDNEQFF
CDR3nt: TGTGCCAGCAGCTTCCCGACTAGCGGGAGATTCGACAATGAGCAGTTCTTC
abundance: many
j_gene: TRBJ2-1
v_gene: TRBV11-2
d_gene: TRBD2

CDR3aa: CASRTAPGGRALNEQFF
CDR3nt: TGTGCCAGCAGAACCGCCCCGGGCGGGAGGGCCCTCAATGAGCAGTTCTTC
abundance: -
j_gene: TRBJ2-1
v_gene: TRBV27
d_gene: TRBD2

CDR3aa: CASSRRGGCCEQYF
CDR3nt: TGTGCCAGCAGCCGCCGAGGGGGGTGCTGCGAGCAGTACTTC
abundance: -
j_gene: TRBJ2-7
v_gene: TRBV7-7
d_gene: -

CDR3aa: CSARKLAGGVDEQFF
CDR3nt: TGCAGTGCTAGAAAACTAGCGGGAGGGGTGGATGAGCAGTTCTTC
abundance: -
j_gene: TRBJ2-1
v_gene: TRBV20-1
d_gene: TRBD2

CDR3aa: CASSLYGISYEQYF
CDR3nt: TGTGCCAGCAGCTTATACGGGATCTCCTACGAGCAGTACTTC
abundance: many
j_gene: TRBJ2-7
v_gene: TRBV7-2
d_gene: -

CDR3aa: CASSLAGQLLEKLFF
CDR3nt: TGTGCCAGTAGTTTGGCCGGTCAGTTACTCGAAAAACTGTTTTTT
abundance: -
j_gene: TRBJ1-4
v_gene: TRBV19
d_gene: -

CDR3aa: CASSSVFGAGASTEAFF
CDR3nt: TGCGCCAGCAGCTCCGTCTTCGGGGCAGGAGCCAGCACTGAAGCTTTCTTT
abundance: -
j_gene: TRBJ1-1
v_gene: TRBV5-1
d_gene: -

CDR3aa: CASRQDPREAFF
CDR3nt: TGCGCCAGCAGACAGGACCCCAGGGAAGCTTTCTTT
abundance: -
j_gene: TRBJ1-1
v_gene: TRBV5-1
d_gene: -

CDR3aa: CATSARGLFDEQYF
CDR3nt: TGTGCCACCAGCGCTCGGGGGTTGTTTGACGAGCAGTACTTC
abundance: -
j_gene: TRBJ2-7
v_gene: TRBV15
d_gene: -

CDR3aa: CASSFRGGETSTDTQYF
CDR3nt: TGTGCCAGCAGCTTTCGCGGGGGAGAAACTAGCACAGATACGCAGTATTTT
abundance: -
j_gene: TRBJ2-3
v_gene: TRBV7-4
d_gene: TRBD2

CDR3aa: CAGSAREGGNTEAFF
CDR3nt: TGCGCCGGCAGCGCCCGGGAGGGGGGGAACACTGAAGCTTTCTTT
abundance: -
j_gene: TRBJ1-1
v_gene: TRBV5-1
d_gene: -

CDR3aa: CASSLESTGGGYTF
CDR3nt: TGTGCCAGCAGCTTAGAATCCACAGGGGGTGGCTACACCTTC
abundance: -
j_gene: TRBJ1-2
v_gene: TRBV7-2
d_gene: TRBD1

CDR3aa: CASRRGQGSPQYF
CDR3nt: TGTGCCAGCAGAAGGGGGCAGGGTTCACCCCAGTACTTC
abundance: -
j_gene: TRBJ2-7
v_gene: TRBV6-5
d_gene: TRBD1

CDR3aa: CASSPGVRFNNQPQHF
CDR3nt: TGTGCCAGCAGTCCCGGGGTGCGATTCAACAATCAGCCCCAGCATTTT
abundance: -
j_gene: TRBJ1-5
v_gene: TRBV12-3/TRBV12-4
d_gene: -

CDR3aa: CASSQVRGFGGSSYNEQFF
CDR3nt: TGCGCCAGCAGCCAAGTGCGAGGTTTCGGGGGTTCCTCCTACAATGAGCAGTTCTTC
abundance: few
j_gene: TRBJ2-1
v_gene: TRBV4-3
d_gene: -

CDR3aa: CSDAPTSGRDEQFF
CDR3nt: TGCAGTGACGCCCCAACTAGCGGGAGGGATGAGCAGTTCTTC
abundance: -
j_gene: TRBJ2-1
v_gene: TRBV20-1
d_gene: TRBD2

CDR3aa: CASSPPGTDRQYF
CDR3nt: TGCGCCAGCAGCCCCCCAGGGACCGATAGGCAGTATTTT
abundance: -
j_gene: TRBJ2-3
v_gene: TRBV4-3
d_gene: -

CDR3aa: CASSRRSSYNEQYF
CDR3nt: TGTGCCAGCAGCCGACGAAGCTCCTACAATGAGCAGTACTTC
abundance: -
j_gene: TRBJ2-5
v_gene: TRBV6-5
d_gene: -

CDR3aa: CASSRAGRDVPQYF
CDR3nt: TGTGCCAGCAGCCGCGCCGGACGGGACGTTCCTCAGTACTTC
abundance: -
j_gene: TRBJ2-7
v_gene: TRBV7-9
d_gene: -

CDR3aa: CSVEIQGGPYGYTF
CDR3nt: TGCAGCGTTGAAATCCAGGGGGGGCCCTATGGCTACACCTTC
abundance: -
j_gene: TRBJ1-2
v_gene: TRBV29-1
d_gene: TRBD1

CDR3aa: CASSLDRELYNEQFF
CDR3nt: TGTGCCAGCAGCTTGGACAGGGAATTATACAATGAGCAGTTCTTC
abundance: -
j_gene: TRBJ2-1
v_gene: TRBV7-7
d_gene: TRBD1

CDR3aa: CASRSSGRFYNEQFF
CDR3nt: TGTGCCAGCCGTAGTAGCGGGAGGTTTTACAATGAGCAGTTCTTC
abundance: -
j_gene: TRBJ2-1
v_gene: TRBV12-3/TRBV12-4
d_gene: TRBD2

CDR3aa: CASHVGGAGDTQYF
CDR3nt: TGTGCCAGCCATGTCGGGGGGGCCGGAGATACGCAGTATTTT
abundance: many
j_gene: TRBJ2-3
v_gene: TRBV12-3/TRBV12-4
d_gene: TRBD2

CDR3aa: CASTQTRTSGGLLGDTQYF
CDR3nt: TGTGCCAGCACCCAAACGAGGACTAGCGGGGGGCTCCTGGGTGATACGCAGTATTTT
abundance: -
j_gene: TRBJ2-3
v_gene: TRBV21-1
d_gene: -

CDR3aa: CAISGREGVSEQYF
CDR3nt: TGTGCCATCAGCGGAAGGGAAGGTGTGTCCGAGCAGTACTTC
abundance: few
j_gene: TRBJ2-7
v_gene: TRBV10-3
d_gene: -

CDR3aa: CSSTSLQGAMQETQYF
CDR3nt: TGCAGTTCGACGTCTTTACAGGGGGCCATGCAAGAGACCCAGTACTTC
abundance: few
j_gene: TRBJ2-5
v_gene: TRBV20-1
d_gene: TRBD1

CDR3aa: CASSLEGEGTGELFF
CDR3nt: TGTGCCAGCAGTTTAGAGGGGGAGGGCACCGGGGAGCTGTTTTTT
abundance: -
j_gene: TRBJ2-2
v_gene: TRBV6-5
d_gene: -

CDR3aa: CAISLTKGNTDTQYF
CDR3nt: TGTGCCATCAGTCTGACAAAGGGCAACACAGATACGCAGTATTTT
abundance: -
j_gene: TRBJ2-3
v_gene: TRBV10-3
d_gene: -

CDR3aa: CASRTLWGTEAFF
CDR3nt: TGTGCCAGCAGGACCCTCTGGGGGACTGAAGCTTTCTTT
abundance: -
j_gene: TRBJ1-1
v_gene: TRBV2
d_gene: -

CDR3aa: CASSRGLGTENTEAFF
CDR3nt: TGCGCCAGCAGCCGGGGGCTGGGGACAGAGAACACTGAAGCTTTCTTT
abundance: few
j_gene: TRBJ1-1
v_gene: TRBV4-3
d_gene: TRBD1

CDR3aa: CASSSTGTGSYEQYF
CDR3nt: TGTGCCAGCAGTAGTACCGGGACAGGGAGTTACGAGCAGTACTTC
abundance: -
j_gene: TRBJ2-7
v_gene: TRBV7-2
d_gene: TRBD1

CDR3aa: CASGGLDHNEQFF
CDR3nt: TGTGCCTCGGGGGGCCTCGACCACAATGAGCAGTTCTTC
abundance: -
j_gene: TRBJ2-1
v_gene: TRBV10-3
d_gene: -

CDR3aa: CSARESGGAMNEQFF
CDR3nt: TGCAGTGCTAGAGAAAGCGGGGGGGCCATGAATGAGCAGTTCTTC
abundance: -
j_gene: TRBJ2-1
v_gene: TRBV20-1
d_gene: TRBD2

CDR3aa: CASSLATRPTSGGLSYNEQFF
CDR3nt: TGTGCCAGCAGCTTAGCGACCAGACCGACTAGCGGGGGCCTCTCCTACAATGAGCAGTTCTTC
abundance: -
j_gene: TRBJ2-1
v_gene: TRBV7-9
d_gene: TRBD2

CDR3aa: CASSLEFVNEQFF
CDR3nt: TGTGCCAGCAGCTTAGAATTCGTCAATGAGCAGTTCTTC
abundance: -
j_gene: TRBJ2-1
v_gene: TRBV7-9
d_gene: -

CDR3aa: CASRLAGGAYEQFF
CDR3nt: TGCGCCAGCAGATTAGCGGGAGGAGCTTATGAGCAGTTCTTC
abundance: -
j_gene: TRBJ2-1
v_gene: TRBV5-1
d_gene: TRBD2

CDR3aa: CASSLTGSAYGYTF
CDR3nt: TGTGCCAGCAGTCTTACAGGGTCAGCCTATGGCTACACCTTC
abundance: few
j_gene: TRBJ1-2
v_gene: TRBV27
d_gene: -

CDR3aa: CASSPRDRGTEAFF
CDR3nt: TGTGCCAGCAGCCCCCGGGACAGGGGCACTGAAGCTTTCTTT
abundance: once
j_gene: TRBJ1-1
v_gene: TRBV7-2
d_gene: TRBD1